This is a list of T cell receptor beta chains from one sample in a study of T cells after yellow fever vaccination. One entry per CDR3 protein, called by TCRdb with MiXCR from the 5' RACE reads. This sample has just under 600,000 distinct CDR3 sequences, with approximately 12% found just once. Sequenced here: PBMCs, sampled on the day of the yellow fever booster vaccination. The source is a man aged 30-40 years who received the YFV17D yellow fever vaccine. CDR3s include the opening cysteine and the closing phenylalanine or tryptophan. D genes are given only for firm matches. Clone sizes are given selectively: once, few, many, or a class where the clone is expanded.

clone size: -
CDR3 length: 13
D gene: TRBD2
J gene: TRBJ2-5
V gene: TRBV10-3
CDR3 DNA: TGTGCCGTTAAAGCGGGAGCGGTGGAGACCCAGTACTTC
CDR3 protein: CAVKAGAVETQYF

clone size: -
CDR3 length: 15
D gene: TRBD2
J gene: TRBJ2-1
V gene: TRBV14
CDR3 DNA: TGTGCCAGCAGCCAACCGGGACTAGCGGGAGCAAAGCAGTTCTTC
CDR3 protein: CASSQPGLAGAKQFF

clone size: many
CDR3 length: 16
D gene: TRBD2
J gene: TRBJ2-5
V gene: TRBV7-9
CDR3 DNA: TGTGCCAGCAGCTTAGCGCAGGGACTAGCGAGGGAGACCCAGTACTTC
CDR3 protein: CASSLAQGLARETQYF

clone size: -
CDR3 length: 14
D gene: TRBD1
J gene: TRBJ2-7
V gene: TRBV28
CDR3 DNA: TGTGCCAGCAGTCCCTGGTCGGACAGGGCCGAGCAGTACTTC
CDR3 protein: CASSPWSDRAEQYF

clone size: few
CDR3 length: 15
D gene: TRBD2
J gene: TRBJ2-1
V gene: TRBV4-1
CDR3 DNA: TGCGCCAGCAGCCGTACTAGCGACTCCTACAATGAGCAGTTCTTC
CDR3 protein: CASSRTSDSYNEQFF

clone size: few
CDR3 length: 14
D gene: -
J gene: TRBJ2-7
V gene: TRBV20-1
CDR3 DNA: TGCAGTGCTAAGACAGGAAAAAGCTCCTACGAGCAGTACTTC
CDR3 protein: CSAKTGKSSYEQYF

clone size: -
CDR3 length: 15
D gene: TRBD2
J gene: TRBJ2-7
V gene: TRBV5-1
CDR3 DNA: TGCGCCAGCAGCTCTGGGACTAGCGGGGTTTACGAGCAGTACTTC
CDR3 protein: CASSSGTSGVYEQYF

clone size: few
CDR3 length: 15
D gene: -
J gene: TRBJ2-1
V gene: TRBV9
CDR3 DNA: TGTGCCAGCAGCGTAACCTCTCGCTGGGACAATGAGCAGTTCTTC
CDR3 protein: CASSVTSRWDNEQFF

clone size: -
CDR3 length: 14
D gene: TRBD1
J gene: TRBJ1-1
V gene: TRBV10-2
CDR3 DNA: TGCGCCAGCAAAAGACAGGGGGTAGGGACTGAAGCTTTCTTT
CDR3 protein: CASKRQGVGTEAFF

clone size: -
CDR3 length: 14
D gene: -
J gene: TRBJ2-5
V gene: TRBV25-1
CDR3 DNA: TGTGCCAGCAGTACGACTCTCGGGCGAGAGACCCAGTACTTC
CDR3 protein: CASSTTLGRETQYF

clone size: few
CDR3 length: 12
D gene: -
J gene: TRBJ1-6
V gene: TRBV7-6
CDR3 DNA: TGTGCCAGCAGCTTAGCGCAGGGCCCCCTCCACTTT
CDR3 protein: CASSLAQGPLHF

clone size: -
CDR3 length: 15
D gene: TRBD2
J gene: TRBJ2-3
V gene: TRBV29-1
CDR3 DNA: TGCAGCGCCGAGGGGATAGCGGGAGGTACAGATACGCAGTATTTT
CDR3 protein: CSAEGIAGGTDTQYF

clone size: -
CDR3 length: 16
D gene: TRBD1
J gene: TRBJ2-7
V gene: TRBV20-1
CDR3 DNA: TGCAGTGCTAGATCTTCCGGGACAGGGAGGCCCTACGAGCAGTACTTC
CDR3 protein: CSARSSGTGRPYEQYF

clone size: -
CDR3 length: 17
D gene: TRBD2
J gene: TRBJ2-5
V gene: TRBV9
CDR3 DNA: TGTGCCAGCAGCACGGGACTAGCGGGCCCTCGGGGAGAGACCCAGTACTTC
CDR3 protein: CASSTGLAGPRGETQYF

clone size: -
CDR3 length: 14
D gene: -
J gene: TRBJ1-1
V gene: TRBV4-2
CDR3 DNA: TGTGCCAGCAGCCAAGTCTCCCTTTTTTCTGAAGCTTTCTTT
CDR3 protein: CASSQVSLFSEAFF

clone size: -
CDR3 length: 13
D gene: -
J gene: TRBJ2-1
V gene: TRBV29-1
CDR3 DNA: TGCAGCGTTGTGAGTAGGGTCAGGGTTGAGCAGTTCTTC
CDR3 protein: CSVVSRVRVEQFF

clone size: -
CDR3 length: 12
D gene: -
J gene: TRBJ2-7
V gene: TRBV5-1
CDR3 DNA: TGCGCCAGCGGGTTAGAGGCCTACGAGCAGTACTTC
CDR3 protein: CASGLEAYEQYF

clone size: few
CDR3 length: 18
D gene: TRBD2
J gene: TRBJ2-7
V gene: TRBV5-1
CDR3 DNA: TGCGCCAGCAGCTCGGGACTAGCGGGAGGCAATCCTACGAGCGAGCAGTACTTC
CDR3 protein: CASSSGLAGGNPTSEQYF

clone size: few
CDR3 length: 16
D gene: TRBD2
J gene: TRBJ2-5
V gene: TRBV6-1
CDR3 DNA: TGTGCCAGCAGTAGGGGCGGGAGGCTGATGTTTGAGACCCAGTACTTC
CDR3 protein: CASSRGGRLMFETQYF

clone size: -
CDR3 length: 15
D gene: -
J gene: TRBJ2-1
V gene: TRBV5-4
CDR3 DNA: TGTGCCAGCAGCCCTAGGGAAAGCTCCTACAATGAGCAGTTCTTC
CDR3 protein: CASSPRESSYNEQFF

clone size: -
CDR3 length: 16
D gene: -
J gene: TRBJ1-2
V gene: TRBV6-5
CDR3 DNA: TGTGCCAGCAGTTACTCGACAGGTCTTTCTAACTATGGCTACACCTTC
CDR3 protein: CASSYSTGLSNYGYTF

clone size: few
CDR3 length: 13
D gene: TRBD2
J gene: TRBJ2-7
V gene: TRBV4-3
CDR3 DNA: TGCGCCAGCAGCGCGGCGGGAGACTACGAGCAGTACTTC
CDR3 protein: CASSAAGDYEQYF

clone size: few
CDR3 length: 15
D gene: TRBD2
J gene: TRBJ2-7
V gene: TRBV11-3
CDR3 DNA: TGTGCCAGCAGCCCGGAAGCGGGAGGGCCCAACGAGCAGTACTTC
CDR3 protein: CASSPEAGGPNEQYF

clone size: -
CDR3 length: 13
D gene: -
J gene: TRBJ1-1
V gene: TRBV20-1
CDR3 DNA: TGCAGTGCTAGGGAGTCGGCCCTAGCCCCGGCTTTCTTT
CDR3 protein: CSARESALAPAFF

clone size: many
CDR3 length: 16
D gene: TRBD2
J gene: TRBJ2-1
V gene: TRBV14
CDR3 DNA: TGTGCCAGCAGCACTCAACTAAGGACTAGCGGGAGTAACCAGTTCTTC
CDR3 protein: CASSTQLRTSGSNQFF

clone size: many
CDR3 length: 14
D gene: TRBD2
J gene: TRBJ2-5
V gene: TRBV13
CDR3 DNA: TGTGCCAGCAGGACTAGCGGTACCCAAGAGACCCAGTACTTC
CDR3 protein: CASRTSGTQETQYF

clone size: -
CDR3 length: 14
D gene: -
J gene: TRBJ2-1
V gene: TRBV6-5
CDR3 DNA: TGTGCCAGCAGTTCCGGGACGACCGGGGGTGAGCAGTTCTTC
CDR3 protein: CASSSGTTGGEQFF

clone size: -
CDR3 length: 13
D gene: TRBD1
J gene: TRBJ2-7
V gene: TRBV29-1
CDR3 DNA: TGCAGCGGAACCGGGACAGGGGGTAGTGAGCAGTACTTC
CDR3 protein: CSGTGTGGSEQYF

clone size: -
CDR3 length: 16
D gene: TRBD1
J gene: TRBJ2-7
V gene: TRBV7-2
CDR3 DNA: TGTGCCAGCAGTTCACCGATGGACAGGACCTCCTACGAGCAGTACTTC
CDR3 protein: CASSSPMDRTSYEQYF

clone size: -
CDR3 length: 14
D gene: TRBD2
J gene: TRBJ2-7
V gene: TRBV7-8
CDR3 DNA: TGTGCCAGCAGCTTAGAACGGGGGGCCTACGAGCAGTACTTC
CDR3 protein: CASSLERGAYEQYF

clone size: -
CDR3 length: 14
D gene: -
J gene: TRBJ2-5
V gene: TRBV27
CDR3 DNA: TGTGCCAGCAGTTTGACAGATCACCAAGAGACCCAGTACTTC
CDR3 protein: CASSLTDHQETQYF

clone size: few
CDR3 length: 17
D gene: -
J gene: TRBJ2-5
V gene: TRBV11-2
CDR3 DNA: TGTGCCAGCAGCTTAGGGATCGCGGGAACAAGAGCAGAGACCCAGTACTTC
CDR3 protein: CASSLGIAGTRAETQYF

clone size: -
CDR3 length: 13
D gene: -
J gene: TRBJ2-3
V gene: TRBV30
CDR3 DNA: TGTGCCTGGGACCCGGGGTTGGCGGATACGCAGTATTTT
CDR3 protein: CAWDPGLADTQYF

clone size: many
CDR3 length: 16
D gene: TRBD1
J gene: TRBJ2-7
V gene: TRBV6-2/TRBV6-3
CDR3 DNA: TGTGCCAGCAGCCGCCTGACCGGGACAGGGGGCTACGAGCAGTACTTC
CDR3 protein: CASSRLTGTGGYEQYF

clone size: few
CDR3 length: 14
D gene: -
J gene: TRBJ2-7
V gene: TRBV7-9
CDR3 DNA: TGTGCCAGCAGCTACGCCGACAGGACCTACGAGCAGTACTTC
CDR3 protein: CASSYADRTYEQYF

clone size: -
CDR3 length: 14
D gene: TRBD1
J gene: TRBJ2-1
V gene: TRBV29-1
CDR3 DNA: TGCAGCGTTGTCTGGGACAGGGGATACAATGAGCAGTTCTTC
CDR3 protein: CSVVWDRGYNEQFF

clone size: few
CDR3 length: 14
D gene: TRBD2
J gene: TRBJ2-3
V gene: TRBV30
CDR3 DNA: TGTGCTTTAACAGTGCTAGCGGGAGGCCATACGCAGTATTTT
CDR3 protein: CALTVLAGGHTQYF

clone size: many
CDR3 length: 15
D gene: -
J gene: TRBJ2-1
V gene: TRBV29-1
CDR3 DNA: TGCAGCGTTTGGGGGTCCCCCCCACCTTACAATGAGCAGTTCTTC
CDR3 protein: CSVWGSPPPYNEQFF

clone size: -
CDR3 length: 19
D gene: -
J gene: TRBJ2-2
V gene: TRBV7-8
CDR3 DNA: TGTGCCAGCAGCCCGCATCAACTGGCGGGACGGGGGAACACCGGGGAGCTGTTTTTT
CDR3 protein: CASSPHQLAGRGNTGELFF

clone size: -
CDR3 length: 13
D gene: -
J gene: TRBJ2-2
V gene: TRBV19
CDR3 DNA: TGTGCCAGTTTAGACAGTTACACCGGGGAGCTGTTTTTT
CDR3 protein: CASLDSYTGELFF